The sequence of this TCR beta chain was determined in a study of cytomegalovirus exposure and HLA in healthy donors. Comment on this clone: Antigen specificity is unknown.

The primer mix had 60 Vbeta and 13 Jbeta primers. Sequenced by immunoSEQ multiplex PCR; TCRdb stores in-frame clones only, minus some. The table lists roughly 70,000 clones, with 6% to 8% in the top ten. Study-level points and caveats: In a later analysis, TCR association rates varied by HLA locus: DRB1 most, HLA-C fewest.

With V trimmed by 2 bases and J by 3 bases, 4 bases remained unmatched. From germline, CDR1 is SGHNT and CDR2 YYREEE (reference sequence). This CDR3 has 15 amino acids. This receptor was obtained from a female donor in good health and CMV-seropositive. V gene TRBV5-4 combines with J gene TRBJ1-4; 7 nucleotides line up with TRBD1. The specimen sequenced was PBMCs. CDR3 sequence: CASSLGGWANEKLFF. The CDR3 coding sequence is TGTGCCAGCAGCTTAGGGGGCTGGGCTAATGAAAAACTGTTTTTT.